Each of the 30 T cell receptor beta chains below was sequenced from the same sample in a study of control samples from healthy donors and cancer patients (dated by TCRdb to the early 2020s). The library was generated by the immunoSEQ multiplex PCR assay. Drawn from immuneACCESS, this table holds only the in-frame rearrangements with V and J called that TCRdb kept. Clones are partly lost; checked studies trace under half to an unresolved V gene and leave the rest unexplained. In this sample the table shows approximately 90,000 clones, approximately 87% of which occur a single time. Clones ranked in the top ten supply 2.1% of the sample. Sequencing was done on a sample of blood. Every receptor here comes from a woman in her forties in good health.

About this clone itself: Other nucleotide sequences in the sample specify the same CDR3. The J gene is TRBJ1-4, the V gene TRBV5-1, with a weak D call TRBD1 (6 bases). The CDR3 sequence is 14 residues long. Trimming removed 2 bases from V and 4 bases from J, with 9 bases in between. CDR1 and CDR2 (germline): SGHRS, YFSETQ. CDR3 sequence reads: CASSLQGINEKLFF. For the CDR3, the DNA is TGCGCCAGCAGCTTACAGGGAATTAATGAAAAACTGTTTTTT.

The chain combines TRBV7-2 with TRBJ2-5; D may be TRBD1 or TRBD2 (6 bases each). Trimming pared 0 bases from V and 5 bases from J, leaving 16 bases between. The germline V gene encodes CDR1 SGHTA and CDR2 FQGNSA. This CDR3 comprises 16 residues. This CDR3 reads CASSLAGRGLKETQYF. The CDR3 region has the DNA TGTGCCAGCAGCTTAGCCGGACGGGGGCTTAAGGAGACCCAGTACTTC.

CDR3 amino acids: CASSQIGLAGGQNEQYF. In DNA form, the CDR3 reads TGTGCCAGCAGCCAAATCGGACTAGCGGGGGGGCAAAACGAGCAGTACTTC. The chain uses TRBV3-1 (or the pseudogene TRBV3-2) and TRBJ2-7, with 15 bases lining up with TRBD2. V shed 2 bases, J shed 5 bases, and the junction held 7 bases outside the gene matches. Per germline, CDR1 LGHDT and CDR2 YNNKEL (reference sequence). This CDR3 has 17 amino acids.

This clone came up a few times. V usage is TRBV6-2 or TRBV6-3 and J usage is TRBJ1-1; tentative D call: TRBD1 (5 bases). V was cut by 0 bases and J by 6 bases, with 14 bases left in between. The germline V gene has CDR1 MNHEY and CDR2 SVGEGT. CDR3 length: 15 residues. Here the CDR3 reads CASSYSVFPGAEAFF. The CDR3 region has the DNA TGTGCCAGCAGTTACTCGGTATTTCCGGGGGCTGAAGCTTTCTTT.

The chain is built from TRBV7-2 and TRBJ2-1; 7 bases fit TRBD2. The junction had 6 bases not matched to a gene; V was cut back by 1 base and J by 0 bases. The V gene's germline CDR1 is SGHTA and CDR2 FQGNSA. The CDR3 has 17 amino acids. The CDR3 DNA reads as TGTGCCAGCAGCTTAGTCTGGGGGGGGAGCTCCTACAATGAGCAGTTCTTC. Its protein is CASSLVWGGSSYNEQFF.

This clone was recorded only once. V is TRBV19 and J is TRBJ2-7; D not resolved. Trimming removed 5 bases from V and 2 bases from J, with 13 bases in between. This CDR3 region has 14 residues. The V gene's germline CDR1 is LNHDA and CDR2 SQIVND (reference sequence). In DNA form, the CDR3 reads TGTGCCAGTAGTCCATTAGGTGGCGCCTACGAGCAGTACTTC. This codes for CASSPLGGAYEQYF.

V usage is TRBV9 and J usage is TRBJ1-2, with D uncertain. Between the trimmed V and J ends, which lost 3 bases and 7 bases, there was a span of 16 bases. The CDR3 runs 14 residues. Looked up from germline, CDR1 is SGDLS and CDR2 is YYNGEE. CDR3: CASSASRPTSGYTF. The CDR3 DNA reads TGTGCCAGCAGCGCCTCCAGGCCCACATCTGGCTACACCTTC.

The chain carries TRBV4-1 and TRBJ1-6, with no clear D. With 2 bases removed from V and 0 bases from J, the gap between germline ends came to 17 bases. Per germline, CDR1 MGHRA and CDR2 YSYEKL. This CDR3 has 19 amino acids. The DNA for the CDR3 is TGCGCCAGCAGCCAACTGCCCCTTGTCCCGCTCTCCTATAATTCACCCCTCCACTTT. It specifies CASSQLPLVPLSYNSPLHF.

This chain uses TRBV6-6 with TRBJ2-1; TRBD1 matches 9 bases. The CDR3 is 15 residues long. Germline V gene data show CDR1 as MNHNY and CDR2 as SVGAGI (reference sequence). Trimming took 6 bases from V and 9 from J; bases not matched to a gene: 12. As DNA, the CDR3 is TGTGCCAGCAGGGGAGACGGGACAGGGCTGGGTGAGCAGTTCTTC. It translates to CASRGDGTGLGEQFF.

The chain recombines TRBV15 with TRBJ2-5, with 9 nucleotides matching TRBD2. CDR1 is LNHNV and CDR2 is YYDKDF in the germline V gene (reference sequence). The length of the CDR3 is 17 residues. The ends lost 2 bases at V and 1 base at J; junction bases unmatched: 8. This chain's CDR3 is CATSRTSGTSLQETQYF. The DNA for the CDR3 is TGTGCCACCAGCAGAACGTCCGGGACTAGCCTCCAAGAGACCCAGTACTTC.

This clone was recorded only once. The V call is TRBV6-2 or TRBV6-3, the J call TRBJ1-2, with 7 bases matching TRBD1. This CDR3 region has 13 residues. V was pared by 2 bases and J by 7 bases, with 4 bases of the junction left unmatched. CDR1 is MNHEY, CDR2 SVGEGT, per germline. The chain's CDR3 is CASSYVAGGGYTF. The DNA of the CDR3 is TGTGCCAGCAGTTACGTGGCAGGGGGTGGCTACACCTTC.

The chain carries TRBV27 and TRBJ1-1, with D maybe TRBD1 (5 bases). The V end was cut by 4 bases, the J end by 4 bases, with 13 bases between. CDR3 length equals 14 residues. CDR1 is MNHEY and CDR2 is SMNVEV in the germline V gene (reference sequence). The CDR3 spells CASSSSSGGTEAFF. CDR3 sequence (DNA): TGTGCCAGCAGTTCATCCTCCGGGGGCACTGAAGCTTTCTTT.

This clone has just one count. V is TRBV2 and J is TRBJ1-1; 7 positions agree with TRBD1. V was clipped by 7 bases and J by 7 bases; unmatched bases: 15. Germline V CDR1 and CDR2: SNHLY, FYNNEI. This CDR3 is built from 15 residues. CDR3 sequence: CASKDKGAYDLEAFF. CDR3 nucleotides: TGTGCCAGCAAAGACAAGGGGGCGTATGATCTTGAAGCTTTCTTT.

The rearrangement joins TRBV18 to TRBJ2-7, with TRBD1 matching 7 bases. V shed 5 bases and J 8 bases; nucleotides not matched to a gene: 9. Germline loops: CDR1 KGHSH, CDR2 LQKENI. The CDR3 consists of 13 residues. The CDR3 loop is CASSSRGRWQQYF. In DNA, the CDR3 is TGTGCCAGCTCATCAAGGGGGCGTTGGCAGCAGTACTTC.

The chain recombines TRBV18 with TRBJ2-3, with 10 bases matching TRBD1. Germline V gene lookup returns CDR1 KGHSH and CDR2 LQKENI. V shed 2 bases, J shed 0 bases, and the junction held 5 bases outside the gene matches. CDR3 size: 17 residues. The CDR3 DNA follows: TGTGCCAGCTCACCAACGGGACAGGGGAGAAGCACAGATACGCAGTATTTT. Amino acid sequence: CASSPTGQGRSTDTQYF.

The CDR3 DNA is TGTGCCAGCAGCTCCCTCGGGCAGGGGATCGACTCCTACGAGCAGTACTTC. Encoded protein: CASSSLGQGIDSYEQYF. The V and J genes are TRBV7-8 and TRBJ2-7; perhaps TRBD1 as D (6 bases). The CDR3 has 17 amino acids. Trimming left V 4 bases short and J 0 bases short, with 19 bases between. CDR1 is SGHVS and CDR2 is FQNEAQ in the germline V gene.

V is TRBV30 and J is TRBJ2-5, with TRBD1 matching over 8 bases. Germline values: CDR1 GTSNPN, CDR2 SVGIG (reference sequence). The CDR3 runs 14 residues. V shed 5 bases and J 1 base; nucleotides not matched to a gene: 6. The CDR3 reads CAWERQGIQETQYF. In DNA, the CDR3 is TGTGCCTGGGAACGACAGGGGATCCAAGAGACCCAGTACTTC.

V gene TRBV3-1 (or the pseudogene TRBV3-2) combines with J gene TRBJ2-7; 7 bases align to TRBD1. The CDR3 contains 13 residues. Unmatched junction bases numbered 5, after V lost 3 bases and J lost 6 bases. CDR1 is LGHDT, CDR2 YNNKEL, per germline (reference sequence). In DNA, the CDR3 is TGTGCCAGCAGCCAGAAAAACAGGGGCGAGCAGTACTTC. Amino acids: CASSQKNRGEQYF.

The genes are TRBV10-3 and TRBJ2-2; 9 bases align to TRBD1. CDR1 and CDR2 from the germline V gene are ENHRY and SYGVKD. J lost 5 bases, V lost 3 bases, and 4 bases had no gene match. The CDR3 extends over 15 amino acids. The DNA of the CDR3 is TGTGCCATCAGTGATCCGGGACAGGGAACCGGGGAGCTGTTTTTT. It specifies CAISDPGQGTGELFF.

The chain uses TRBV7-8 and TRBJ1-1, with TRBD1 as a possible D gene (5 bases). Trimming pared 1 base from V and 1 base from J, leaving 7 bases between. Germline V gene sequence: CDR1 SGHVS, CDR2 FQNEAQ. This CDR3 is 14 amino acids long. The CDR3 is CASSLVRGNTEAFF. DNA for the CDR3: TGTGCCAGCAGCTTAGTGAGGGGGAACACTGAAGCTTTCTTT.

The chain recombines TRBV7-8 with TRBJ2-7; a possible D gene is TRBD2 (5 bases). Trimming left V 8 bases short and J 6 bases short, with 11 bases between. The CDR3 has 11 amino acids. The germline V gene encodes CDR1 SGHVS and CDR2 FQNEAQ. CDR3 protein: CASGLGGEQYF. In nucleotides, the CDR3 is TGTGCCAGCGGTCTAGGAGGCGAGCAGTACTTC.

V gene TRBV6-4 combines with J gene TRBJ2-6; D remains ambiguous. Between the trimmed V and J ends, which lost 2 bases and 0 bases, there was a span of 5 bases. Per germline, CDR1 MRHNA and CDR2 SNTAGT. CDR3 length equals 15 residues. CDR3 sequence (DNA): TGTGCCAGCAGTGACCGAAGCTCTGGGGCCAACGTCCTGACTTTC. Its protein product is CASSDRSSGANVLTF.

The V gene is TRBV27, the J gene TRBJ2-4; D perhaps matches TRBD1 (5 bases). The V end was cut by 4 bases, the J end by 0 bases, with 13 bases between. CDR1 is MNHEY, CDR2 SMNVEV, per germline (reference sequence). There are 16 residues in the CDR3. In DNA form, the CDR3 reads TGTGCCAGCAGTTCACCTGACAGACTAGCCAAAAACATTCAGTACTTC. This codes for CASSSPDRLAKNIQYF.

The CDR3: CASSSGPSSTDTQYF. The CDR3 nucleotides are TGTGCCAGCAGCTCCGGGCCTTCTAGCACAGATACGCAGTATTTT. The gene calls are TRBV5-4 and TRBJ2-3; D is unclear. Germline V gene lookup returns CDR1 SGHNT and CDR2 YYREEE (reference sequence). The CDR3 is 15 residues long. Trimming removed 3 bases from V and 0 bases from J, with 11 bases in between.

Here the CDR3 DNA reads TGTGCCAGCAGTCCGCCCGTCGGAGGGGGCCCTCAAGAGACCCAGTACTTC. This encodes CASSPPVGGGPQETQYF. This sequence joins TRBV6-6 and TRBJ2-5, with a tentative D call TRBD1 (7 bases). V gave up 5 bases and J gave up 2 bases, with 21 bases separating them. The CDR3 runs 17 residues. The V gene's germline CDR1 is MNHNY and CDR2 SVGAGI (reference sequence).

The CDR3 loop reads CASSQGQGLGYEQFF. The CDR3, as DNA: TGTGCCAGCAGCCAGGGACAGGGCCTGGGCTATGAGCAGTTCTTC. The chain combines TRBV7-3 with TRBJ2-1; 9 bases match TRBD1. CDR3 length equals 15 residues. Germline CDR1 is SGHTA and CDR2 is FQGTGA. The V and J ends lost 5 bases and 8 bases, in that order; junction bases with no gene match: 10.

This chain links TRBV15 with TRBJ2-7; D is unclear. CDR1 is LNHNV, CDR2 YYDKDF, per germline (reference sequence). CDR3 length: 16 residues. The ends were cut back, 4 bases at V and 4 bases at J, with 20 bases in the middle. This CDR3 is CATSTLNGEIGYEQYF. The CDR3 nucleotides are TGTGCCACCAGCACCCTCAACGGTGAAATAGGTTACGAGCAGTACTTC. Full variable domain (remainder filled in from reference TRBV15 and TRBJ2-7): DAMVIQNPRYQVTQFGKPVTLSCSQTLNHNVMYWYQQKSSQAPKLLFHYYDKDFNNEADTPDNFQSRRPNTSFCFLDIRSPGLGDTAMYLCATSTLNGEIGYEQYFGPGTRLTVT.

The table lists this clone with a few counts. CDR3 residues: CAWSFPGTAVETQYF. The CDR3 nucleotides are TGTGCCTGGAGTTTCCCCGGGACAGCCGTGGAGACCCAGTACTTC. This chain links TRBV30 with TRBJ2-5; TRBD1 matches at 7 bases. The V segment lost 2 bases and the J segment 5 bases; nucleotides outside the gene matches: 11. Germline V gives CDR1 GTSNPN, CDR2 SVGIG (reference sequence). The CDR3 runs 15 residues.

The chain employs TRBV5-1 and TRBJ1-2; D call uncertain. Germline V gene sequence: CDR1 SGHRS, CDR2 YFSETQ. V was pared by 4 bases and J by 6 bases, with 16 bases between. This CDR3 has 14 residues. CDR3 sequence (DNA): TGCGCCAGCAGCATCCGGCCAACCAACGATGGCTACACCTTC. Translated, it gives CASSIRPTNDGYTF. The variable domain in full, with the rest retrieved from reference TRBV5-1 and TRBJ1-2, is KAGVTQTPRYLIKTRGQQVTLSCSPISGHRSVSWYQQTPGQGLQFLFEYFSETQRNKGNFPGRFSGRQFSNSRSEMNVSTLELGDSALYLCASSIRPTNDGYTFGSGTRLTVV.

V and J are TRBV7-7 and TRBJ1-1; TRBD1 might be the D (5 bases). Germline V gene data show CDR1 as SSHAT and CDR2 as FNYEAQ (reference sequence). V shed 2 bases and J shed 4 bases, with 11 bases lying between them. CDR3 size: 14 residues. CDR3 loop: CASSLYQGATEAFF. The CDR3 DNA sequence: TGTGCCAGCAGCTTATATCAGGGAGCCACTGAAGCTTTCTTT. The whole variable domain, filled in from reference TRBV7-7 and TRBJ1-1, reads GAGVSQSPRYKVTKRGQDVTLRCDPISSHATLYWYQQALGQGPEFLTYFNYEAQPDKSGLPSDRFSAERPEGSISTLTIQRTEQRDSAMYRCASSLYQGATEAFFGQGTRLTVV.